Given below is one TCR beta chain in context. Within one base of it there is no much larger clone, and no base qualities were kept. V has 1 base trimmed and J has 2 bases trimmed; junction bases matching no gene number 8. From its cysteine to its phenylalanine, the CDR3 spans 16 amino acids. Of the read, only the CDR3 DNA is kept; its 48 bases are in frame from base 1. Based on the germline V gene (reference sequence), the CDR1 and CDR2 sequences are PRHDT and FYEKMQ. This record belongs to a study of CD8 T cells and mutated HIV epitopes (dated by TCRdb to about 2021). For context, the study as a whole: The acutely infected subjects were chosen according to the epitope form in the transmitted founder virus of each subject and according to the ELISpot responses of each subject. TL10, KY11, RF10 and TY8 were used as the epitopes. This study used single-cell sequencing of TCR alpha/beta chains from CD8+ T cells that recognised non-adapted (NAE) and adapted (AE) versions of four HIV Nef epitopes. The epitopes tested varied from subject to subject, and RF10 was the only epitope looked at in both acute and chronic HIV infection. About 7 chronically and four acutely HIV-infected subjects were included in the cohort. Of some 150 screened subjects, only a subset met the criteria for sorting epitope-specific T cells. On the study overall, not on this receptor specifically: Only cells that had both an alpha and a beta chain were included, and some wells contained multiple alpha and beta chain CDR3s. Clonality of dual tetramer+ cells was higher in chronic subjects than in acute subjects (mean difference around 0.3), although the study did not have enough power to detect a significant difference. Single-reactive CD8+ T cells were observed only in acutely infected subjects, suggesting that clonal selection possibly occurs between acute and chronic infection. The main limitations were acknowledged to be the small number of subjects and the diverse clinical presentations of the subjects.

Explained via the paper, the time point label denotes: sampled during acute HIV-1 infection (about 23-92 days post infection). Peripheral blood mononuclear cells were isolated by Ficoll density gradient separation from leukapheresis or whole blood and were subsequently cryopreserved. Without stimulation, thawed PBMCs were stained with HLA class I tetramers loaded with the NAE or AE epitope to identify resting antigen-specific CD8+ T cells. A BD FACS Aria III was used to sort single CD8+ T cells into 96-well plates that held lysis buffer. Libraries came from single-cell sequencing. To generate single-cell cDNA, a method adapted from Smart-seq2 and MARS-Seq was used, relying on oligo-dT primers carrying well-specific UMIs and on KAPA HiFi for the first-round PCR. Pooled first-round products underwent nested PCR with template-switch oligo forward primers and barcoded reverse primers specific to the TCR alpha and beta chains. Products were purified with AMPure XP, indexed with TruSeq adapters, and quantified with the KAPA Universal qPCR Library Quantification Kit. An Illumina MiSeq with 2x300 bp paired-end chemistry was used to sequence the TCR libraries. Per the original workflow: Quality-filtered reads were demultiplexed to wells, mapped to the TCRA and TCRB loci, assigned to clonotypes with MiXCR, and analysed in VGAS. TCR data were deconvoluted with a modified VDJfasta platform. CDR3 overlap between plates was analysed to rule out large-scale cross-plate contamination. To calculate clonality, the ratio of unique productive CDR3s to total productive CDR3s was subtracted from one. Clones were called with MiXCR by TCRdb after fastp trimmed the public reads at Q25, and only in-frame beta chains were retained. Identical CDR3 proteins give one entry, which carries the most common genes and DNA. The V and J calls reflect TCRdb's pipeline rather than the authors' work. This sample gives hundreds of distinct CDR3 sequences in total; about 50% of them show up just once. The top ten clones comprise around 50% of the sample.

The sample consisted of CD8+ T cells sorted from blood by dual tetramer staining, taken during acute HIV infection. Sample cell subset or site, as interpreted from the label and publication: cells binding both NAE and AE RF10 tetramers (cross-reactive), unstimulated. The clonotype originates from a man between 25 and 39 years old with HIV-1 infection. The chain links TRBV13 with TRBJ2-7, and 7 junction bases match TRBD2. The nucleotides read TGTGCCAGCAGCTTAGTCCGAAGCGGGGTTACCTACGAGCAGTACTTC. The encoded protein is CASSLVRSGVTYEQYF.